This T cell receptor (beta chain) came from a study of T cells in Graves' hyperthyroidism and ophthalmopathy. TCR beta CDR3 regions were amplified from RNA. Primed by the HTBI set, a first-round RT-PCR was run on the TCR CDR3. TCRdb re-called the multiplex PCR reads through MiXCR, storing one row per CDR3 protein. The table records more than 450,000 distinct CDR3 sequences, approximately 20% of them present only once. There are many counts of this clonotype. The clonotype originates from a man aged 35-49 years with Graves' ophthalmopathy. The source material was blood.

The CDR3 spells CALGRGGYTF. CDR3 in DNA: TGTGCCTTAGGACGAGGTGGCTACACCTTC. V usage is TRBV30 and J usage is TRBJ1-2; D uncertain. The CDR3 loop spans 10 amino acids. V was clipped by 7 bases and J by 7 bases, with 10 bases between them. Germline CDR1 reads GTSNPN; CDR2 reads SVGIG (reference sequence).